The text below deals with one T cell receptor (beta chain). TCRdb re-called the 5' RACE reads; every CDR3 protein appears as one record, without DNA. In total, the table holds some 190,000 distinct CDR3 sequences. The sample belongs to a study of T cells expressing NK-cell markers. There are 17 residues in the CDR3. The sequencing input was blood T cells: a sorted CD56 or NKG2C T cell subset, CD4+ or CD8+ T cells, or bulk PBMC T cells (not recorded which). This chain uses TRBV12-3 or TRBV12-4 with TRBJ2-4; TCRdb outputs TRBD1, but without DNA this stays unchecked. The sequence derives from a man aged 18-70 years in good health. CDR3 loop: CASSLWVGDKAKNIQYF.